The following is a T cell receptor (beta chain) sequence with its context. The data are from a study of T cell responses to AZD1222 COVID-19 vaccine. TCRdb's copy holds only in-frame clones and misses some; the assay was immunoSEQ multiplex PCR. The sample shows 100,000 or so clones, around nine tenths of them seen only once. The V gene's germline CDR1 is KGHSH and CDR2 LQKENI. The CDR3 is 15 amino acids. Unmatched junction bases numbered 5, after V lost 3 bases and J lost 4 bases. The V gene is TRBV18, the J gene TRBJ1-1; TRBD1 matches 10 bases. The TCR originated in an adult in good health. The source material was peripheral blood, sampled on day 0 of AZD1222 vaccination. The CDR3: CASSPRTGGGTEAFF. The CDR3 nucleotides are TGTGCCAGCTCACCCCGGACAGGGGGAGGCACTGAAGCTTTCTTT.